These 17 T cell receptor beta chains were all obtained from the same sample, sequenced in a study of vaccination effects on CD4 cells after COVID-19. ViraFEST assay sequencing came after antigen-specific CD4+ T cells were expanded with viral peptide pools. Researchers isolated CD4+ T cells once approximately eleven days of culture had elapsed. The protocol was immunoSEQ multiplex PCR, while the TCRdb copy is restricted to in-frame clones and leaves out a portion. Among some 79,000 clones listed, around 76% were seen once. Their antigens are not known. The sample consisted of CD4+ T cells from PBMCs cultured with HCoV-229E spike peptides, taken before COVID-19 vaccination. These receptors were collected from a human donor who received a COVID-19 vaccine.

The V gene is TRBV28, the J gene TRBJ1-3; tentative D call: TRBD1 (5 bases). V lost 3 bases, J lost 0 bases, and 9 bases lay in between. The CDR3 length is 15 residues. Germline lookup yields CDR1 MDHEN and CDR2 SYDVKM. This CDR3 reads CASSFWGDSGNTIYF. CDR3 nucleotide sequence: TGTGCCAGCAGTTTCTGGGGGGACTCTGGAAACACCATATATTTT.

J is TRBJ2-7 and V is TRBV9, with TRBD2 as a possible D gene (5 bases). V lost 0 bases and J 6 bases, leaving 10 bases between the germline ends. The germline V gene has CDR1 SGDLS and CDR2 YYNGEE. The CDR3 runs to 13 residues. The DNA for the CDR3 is TGTGCCAGCAGCGTAGTCGGAGGATTCGAGCAGTACGTC. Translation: CASSVVGGFEQYV.

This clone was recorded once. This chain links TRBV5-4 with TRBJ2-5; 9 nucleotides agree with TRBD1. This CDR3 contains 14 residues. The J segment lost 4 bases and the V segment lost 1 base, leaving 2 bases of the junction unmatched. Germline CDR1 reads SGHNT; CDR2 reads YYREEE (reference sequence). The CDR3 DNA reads TGTGCCAGCAGCTTGTTGACAGGGGGAGAGACCCAGTACTTC. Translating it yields CASSLLTGGETQYF.

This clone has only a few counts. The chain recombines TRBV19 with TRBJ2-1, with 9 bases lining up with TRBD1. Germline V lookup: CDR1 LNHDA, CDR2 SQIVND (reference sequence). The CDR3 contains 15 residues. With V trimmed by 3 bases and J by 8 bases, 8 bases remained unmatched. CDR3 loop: CASSISGTGRDEQFF. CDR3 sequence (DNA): TGTGCCAGTAGTATTTCCGGGACAGGGAGGGATGAGCAGTTCTTC.

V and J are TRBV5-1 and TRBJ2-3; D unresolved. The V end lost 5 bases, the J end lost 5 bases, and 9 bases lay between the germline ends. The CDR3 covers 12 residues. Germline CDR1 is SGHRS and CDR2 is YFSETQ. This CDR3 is CASSGDQDTQYF. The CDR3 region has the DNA TGCGCCAGCAGTGGGGATCAAGATACGCAGTATTTT.

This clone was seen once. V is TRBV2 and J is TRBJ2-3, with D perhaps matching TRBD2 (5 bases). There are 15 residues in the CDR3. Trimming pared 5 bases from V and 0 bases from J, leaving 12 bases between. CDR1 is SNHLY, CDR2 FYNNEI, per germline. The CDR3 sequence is CASSRTPSSTDTQYF. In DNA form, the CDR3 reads TGTGCCAGCAGTCGGACTCCTTCTAGCACAGATACGCAGTATTTT.

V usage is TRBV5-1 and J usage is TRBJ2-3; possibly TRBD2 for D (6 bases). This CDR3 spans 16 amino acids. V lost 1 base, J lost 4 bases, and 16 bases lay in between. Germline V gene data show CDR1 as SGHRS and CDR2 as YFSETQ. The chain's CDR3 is CASSLWSVAVSDTQYF. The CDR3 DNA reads TGCGCCAGCAGCTTGTGGAGTGTAGCGGTATCAGATACGCAGTATTTT. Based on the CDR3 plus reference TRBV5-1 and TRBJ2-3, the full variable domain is KAGVTQTPRYLIKTRGQQVTLSCSPISGHRSVSWYQQTPGQGLQFLFEYFSETQRNKGNFPGRFSGRQFSNSRSEMNVSTLELGDSALYLCASSLWSVAVSDTQYFGPGTRLTVL.

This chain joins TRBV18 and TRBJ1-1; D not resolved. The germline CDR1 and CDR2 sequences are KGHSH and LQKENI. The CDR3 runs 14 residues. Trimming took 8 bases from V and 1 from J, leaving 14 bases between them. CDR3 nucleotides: TGTGCCAGCCAAATCCTCGGAGAGAACACTGAAGCTTTCTTT. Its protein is CASQILGENTEAFF.

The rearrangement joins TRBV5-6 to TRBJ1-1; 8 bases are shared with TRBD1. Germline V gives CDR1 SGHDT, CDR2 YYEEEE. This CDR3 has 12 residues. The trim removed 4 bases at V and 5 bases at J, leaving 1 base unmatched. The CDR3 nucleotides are TGTGCCAGCAGCCGGACAGGGACTGAAGCTTTCTTT. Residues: CASSRTGTEAFF.

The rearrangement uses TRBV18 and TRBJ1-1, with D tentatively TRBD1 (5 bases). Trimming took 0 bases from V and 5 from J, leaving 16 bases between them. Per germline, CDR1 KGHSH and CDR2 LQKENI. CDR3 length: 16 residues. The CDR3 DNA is TGTGCCAGCTCACCACCGGTTCAGGGTTTGTCTACTGAAGCTTTCTTT. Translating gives CASSPPVQGLSTEAFF. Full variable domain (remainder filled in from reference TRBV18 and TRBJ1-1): NAGVMQNPRHLVRRRGQEARLRCSPMKGHSHVYWYRQLPEEGLKFMVYLQKENIIDESGMPKERFSAEFPKEGPSILRIQQVVRGDSAAYFCASSPPVQGLSTEAFFGQGTRLTVV.

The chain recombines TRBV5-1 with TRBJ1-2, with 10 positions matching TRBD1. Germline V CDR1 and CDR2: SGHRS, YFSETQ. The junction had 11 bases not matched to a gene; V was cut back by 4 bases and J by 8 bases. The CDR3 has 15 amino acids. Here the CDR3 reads CASSPGTGEGEGYTF. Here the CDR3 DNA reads TGCGCCAGCAGCCCAGGGACAGGGGAAGGAGAGGGCTACACCTTC.

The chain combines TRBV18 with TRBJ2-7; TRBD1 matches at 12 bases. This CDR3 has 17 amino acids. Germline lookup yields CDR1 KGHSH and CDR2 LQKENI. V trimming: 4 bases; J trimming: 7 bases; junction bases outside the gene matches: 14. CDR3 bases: TGTGCCAGCTCACTCTATCGACCGGGACAGGGGGCATGGGAGCAGTACGTC. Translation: CASSLYRPGQGAWEQYV.

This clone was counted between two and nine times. The CDR3 DNA is TGTGCCAGCAGCTTGCTTGTCGGACAGGGAGGGAATGAGCAGTTCTTC. Amino acid sequence: CASSLLVGQGGNEQFF. The rearrangement uses TRBV5-4 and TRBJ2-1; a weak D match, TRBD1 (8 bases). The CDR3 length is 16 residues. V was trimmed by 1 base and J by 7 bases, leaving 18 bases between them. Germline V CDR1 and CDR2: SGHNT, YYREEE (reference sequence).

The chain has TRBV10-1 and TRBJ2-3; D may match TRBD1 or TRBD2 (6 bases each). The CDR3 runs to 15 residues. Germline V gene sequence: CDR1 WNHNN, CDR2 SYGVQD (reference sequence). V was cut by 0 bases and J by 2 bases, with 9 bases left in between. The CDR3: CASSESGGITDTQYF. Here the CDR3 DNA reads TGCGCCAGCAGTGAGTCAGGGGGGATCACAGATACGCAGTATTTT.

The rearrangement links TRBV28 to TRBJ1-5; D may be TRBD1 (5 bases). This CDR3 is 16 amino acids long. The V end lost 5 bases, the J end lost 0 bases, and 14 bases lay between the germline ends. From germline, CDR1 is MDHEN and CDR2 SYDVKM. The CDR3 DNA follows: TGTGCCAGCAGTCCACCTGGGACGGATAGCAATCAGCCCCAGCATTTT. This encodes CASSPPGTDSNQPQHF.

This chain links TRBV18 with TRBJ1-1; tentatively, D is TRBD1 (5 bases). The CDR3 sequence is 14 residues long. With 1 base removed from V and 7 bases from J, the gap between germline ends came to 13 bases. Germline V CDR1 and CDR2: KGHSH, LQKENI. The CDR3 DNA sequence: TGTGCCAGCTCACCACGCGCAGGGCAGAATGAAGCTTTCTTT. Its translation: CASSPRAGQNEAFF.

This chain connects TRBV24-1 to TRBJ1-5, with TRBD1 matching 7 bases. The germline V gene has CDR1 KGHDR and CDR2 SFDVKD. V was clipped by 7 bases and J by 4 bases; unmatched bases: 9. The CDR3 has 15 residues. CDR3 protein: CATSATGEGNQPQHF. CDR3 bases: TGTGCCACCAGCGCTACAGGGGAGGGAAATCAGCCCCAGCATTTT.